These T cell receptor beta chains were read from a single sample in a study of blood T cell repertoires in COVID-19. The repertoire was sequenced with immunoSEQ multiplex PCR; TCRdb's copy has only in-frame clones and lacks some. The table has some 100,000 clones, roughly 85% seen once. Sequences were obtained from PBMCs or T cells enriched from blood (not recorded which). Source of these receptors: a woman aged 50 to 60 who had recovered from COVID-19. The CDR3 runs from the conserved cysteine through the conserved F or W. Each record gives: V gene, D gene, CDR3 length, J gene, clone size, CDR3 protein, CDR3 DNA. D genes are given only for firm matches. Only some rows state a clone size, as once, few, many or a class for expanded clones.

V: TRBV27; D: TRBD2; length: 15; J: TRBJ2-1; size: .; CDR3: CASSLGLAAHNEQFF; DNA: TGTGCCAGCAGCTTGGGACTAGCGGCTCACAATGAGCAGTTCTTC
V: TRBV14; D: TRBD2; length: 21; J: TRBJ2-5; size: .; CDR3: CASSPPYPYGRYVQQQETQYF; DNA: TGTGCCAGCAGCCCTCCTTACCCATACGGGAGGTACGTCCAACAGCAAGAGACCCAGTACTTC
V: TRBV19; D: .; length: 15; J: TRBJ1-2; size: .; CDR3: CASSSLAFGGNGYTF; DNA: TGTGCCAGTAGTAGCTTGGCCTTCGGGGGGAATGGCTACACCTTC
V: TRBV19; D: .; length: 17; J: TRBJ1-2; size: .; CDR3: CASSISGVRIVNYGYTF; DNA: TGTGCCAGTAGTATTTCTGGAGTGCGGATAGTCAACTATGGCTACACCTTC
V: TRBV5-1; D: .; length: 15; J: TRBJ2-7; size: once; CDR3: CASSLVAGAPYEQYF; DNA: TGCGCCAGCAGCTTGGTGGCAGGGGCCCCCTACGAGCAGTACTTC
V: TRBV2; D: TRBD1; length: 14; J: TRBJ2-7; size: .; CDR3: CASTVVDRVDEQYF; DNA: TGTGCCAGCACTGTAGTGGACAGGGTAGACGAGCAGTACTTC
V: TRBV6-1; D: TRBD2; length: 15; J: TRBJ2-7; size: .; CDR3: CASSEGSGGIYEQYF; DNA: TGTGCCAGCAGTGAAGGTTCGGGGGGTATCTACGAGCAGTACTTC
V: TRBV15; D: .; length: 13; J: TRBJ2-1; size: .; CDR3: CATSRDPGNEQFF; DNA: TGTGCCACCAGCAGAGATCCCGGGAATGAGCAGTTCTTC
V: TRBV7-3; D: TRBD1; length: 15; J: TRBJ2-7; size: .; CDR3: CASSLERGQGYEQYF; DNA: TGTGCCAGCAGCTTAGAGAGGGGGCAGGGGTACGAGCAGTACTTC
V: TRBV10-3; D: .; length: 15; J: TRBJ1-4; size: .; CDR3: CAISDPGTSNEKLFF; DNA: TGTGCCATCAGTGACCCCGGGACTTCTAATGAAAAACTGTTTTTT
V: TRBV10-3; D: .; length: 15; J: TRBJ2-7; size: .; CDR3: CAISESWDTYSEQYF; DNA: TGTGCCATCAGTGAGTCGTGGGACACTTATTCTGAGCAGTACTTC
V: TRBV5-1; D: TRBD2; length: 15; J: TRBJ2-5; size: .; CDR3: CASTQTSGGRETQYF; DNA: TGCGCCAGCACCCAGACTAGCGGGGGAAGAGAGACCCAGTACTTC
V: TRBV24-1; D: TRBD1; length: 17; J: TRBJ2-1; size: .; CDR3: CATSDPVTGNPYNEQFF; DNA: TGTGCCACCAGTGACCCTGTGACAGGGAACCCCTACAATGAGCAGTTCTTC
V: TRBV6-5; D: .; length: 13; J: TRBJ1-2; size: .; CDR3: CASTIQGIDGYTF; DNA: TGTGCCAGCACCATCCAGGGAATTGATGGCTACACCTTC
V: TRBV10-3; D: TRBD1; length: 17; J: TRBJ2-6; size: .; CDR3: CAISEYAGGSGANVLTF; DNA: TGTGCCATCAGTGAGTATGCAGGGGGCTCTGGGGCCAACGTCCTGACTTTC
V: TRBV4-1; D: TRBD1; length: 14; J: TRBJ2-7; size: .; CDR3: CASSHPGTAYEQYF; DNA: TGCGCCAGCAGCCATCCCGGGACAGCCTACGAGCAGTACTTC
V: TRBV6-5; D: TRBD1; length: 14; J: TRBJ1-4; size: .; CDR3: CASSYSATGAKLFF; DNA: TGTGCCAGCAGTTACTCGGCTACAGGGGCAAAACTGTTTTTT
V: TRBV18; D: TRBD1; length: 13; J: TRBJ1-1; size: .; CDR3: CASSPSGGPEAFF; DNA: TGTGCCAGCTCACCGTCAGGGGGCCCTGAAGCTTTCTTT
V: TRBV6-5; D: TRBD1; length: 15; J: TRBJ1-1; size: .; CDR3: CASRQGRPVNTEAFF; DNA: TGTGCCAGCAGACAGGGGAGGCCGGTGAACACTGAAGCTTTCTTT
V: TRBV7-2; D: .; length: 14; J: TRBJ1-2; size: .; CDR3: CASSLDAGSYGYTF; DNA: TGTGCCAGCAGCTTAGATGCAGGTTCCTATGGCTACACCTTC
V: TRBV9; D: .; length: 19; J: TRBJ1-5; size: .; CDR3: CASSDRDLLPYNSNQPQHF; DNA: TGTGCCAGCAGCGACCGGGATCTATTGCCGTATAATAGCAATCAGCCCCAGCATTTT
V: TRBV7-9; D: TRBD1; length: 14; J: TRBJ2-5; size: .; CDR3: CASSFSTGIETQYF; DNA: TGTGCCAGCAGTTTCTCGACAGGGATAGAGACCCAGTACTTC
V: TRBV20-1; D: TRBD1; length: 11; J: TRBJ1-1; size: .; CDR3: CSADRVSEAFF; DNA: TGCAGTGCCGACAGGGTCTCTGAAGCTTTCTTT
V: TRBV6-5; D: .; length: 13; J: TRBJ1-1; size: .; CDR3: CASRTVMNTEAFF; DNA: TGTGCCAGCAGGACAGTAATGAACACTGAAGCTTTCTTT
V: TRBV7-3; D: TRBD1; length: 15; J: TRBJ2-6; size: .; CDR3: CASRPTGDGANVLTF; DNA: TGTGCCAGCAGGCCTACAGGGGATGGGGCCAACGTCCTGACTTTC
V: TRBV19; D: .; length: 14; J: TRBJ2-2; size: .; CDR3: CASRPQGYTGELFF; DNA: TGTGCCAGTAGGCCCCAGGGGTACACCGGGGAGCTGTTTTTT